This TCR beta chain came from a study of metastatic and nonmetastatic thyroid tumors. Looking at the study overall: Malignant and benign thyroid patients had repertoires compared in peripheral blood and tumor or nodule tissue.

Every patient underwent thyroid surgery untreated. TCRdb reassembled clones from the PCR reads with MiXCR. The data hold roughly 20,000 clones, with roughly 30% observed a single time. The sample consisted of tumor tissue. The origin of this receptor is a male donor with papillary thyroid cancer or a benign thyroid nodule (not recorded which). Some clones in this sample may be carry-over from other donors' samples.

The CDR3 region has the DNA TGTGCCAGCAGCTTAACCGGAGGTCCAAATGAGCAGTTCTTC. This encodes CASSLTGGPNEQFF. V gene TRBV7-3 combines with J gene TRBJ2-5, with a possible D match to TRBD2 (5 bases). The end of the DNA is better explained by TRBJ2-1, so the J call may be wrong. The CDR3 is 14 amino acids. CDR1 and CDR2 from the germline V gene are SGHTA and FQGTGA.